A selection of T cell receptor beta chains follows, all from one sample in a study of blood T cells in healthy people across ages. Via MiXCR, TCRdb re-called the 5' RACE reads, giving one row per CDR3 protein. The sample includes over a million distinct CDR3 sequences, 40% to 45% of them seen just once. Material for sequencing was blood. The receptor set was obtained from a woman under 30 in good health. Both conserved end residues are trimmed from each CDR3. Fields, in order: CDR3 protein, J gene, V gene, clone size. Clone sizes are given selectively: once, few, many, or a class where the clone is expanded.

ATSSYTQY,TRBJ2-3,TRBV11-2,.
ASSKAPPNTEAF,TRBJ1-1,TRBV21-1,few
ASSSYSSYNEQF,TRBJ2-1,TRBV6-5,.
ASSPSIREMNTEAF,TRBJ1-1,TRBV7-2,.
ASTLAGVGYEQY,.,TRBV5-6,.
SAVERYEQY,TRBJ2-7,TRBV20-1,.
ASGQEGQREGTDTQY,TRBJ2-3,TRBV7-2,.
ASSPIPGANVLT,TRBJ2-6,TRBV6-2/TRBV6-3,.
ASNRLRDRGHRWF,TRBJ2-1,TRBV28,.
ASSFQRDQY,TRBJ2-5,TRBV6-6,.
SARPRSTDTQY,TRBJ2-3,TRBV20-1,.
AISKQVNTEAF,TRBJ1-1,TRBV10-3,.
ASSIGGTGNIRY,TRBJ2-4,TRBV7-3,.
SAAVDSGANVLT,TRBJ2-6,TRBV29-1,.
ASSPRRTGFGDTQY,TRBJ2-3,TRBV7-3,few
ASSPQGQVEQY,.,TRBV9,few
AGSLGSGGQTDTQY,TRBJ2-3,TRBV11-3,.
ASSLSRRPGANVLT,TRBJ2-6,TRBV27,few
ASSSDLASPLH,TRBJ1-6,TRBV5-5,.
ASSYSGPAVDEQF,TRBJ2-1,TRBV6-5,.
SARDFTSGRGTPKNIQY,TRBJ2-4,TRBV20-1,many
ASSSGTDQGIQY,TRBJ2-4,TRBV7-9,.
ASSPLSLELF,TRBJ2-2,TRBV6-2/TRBV6-3,.